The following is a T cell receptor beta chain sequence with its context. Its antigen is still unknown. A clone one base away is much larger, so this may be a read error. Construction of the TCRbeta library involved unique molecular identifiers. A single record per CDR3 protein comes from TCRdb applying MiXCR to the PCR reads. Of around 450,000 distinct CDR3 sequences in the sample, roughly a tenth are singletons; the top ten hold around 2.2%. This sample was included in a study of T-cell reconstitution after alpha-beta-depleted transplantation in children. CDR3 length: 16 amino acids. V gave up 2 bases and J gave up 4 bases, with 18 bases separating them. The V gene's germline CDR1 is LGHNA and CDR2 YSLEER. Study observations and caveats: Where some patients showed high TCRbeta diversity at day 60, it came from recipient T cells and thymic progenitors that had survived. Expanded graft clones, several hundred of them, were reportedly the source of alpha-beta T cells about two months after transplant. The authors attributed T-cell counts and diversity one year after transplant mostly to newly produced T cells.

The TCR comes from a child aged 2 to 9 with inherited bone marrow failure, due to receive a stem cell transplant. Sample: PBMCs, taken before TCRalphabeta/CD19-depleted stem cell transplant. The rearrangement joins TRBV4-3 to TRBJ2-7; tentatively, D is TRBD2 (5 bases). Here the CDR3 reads CASSQYSKARGYEQYF. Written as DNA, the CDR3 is TGCGCCAGCAGCCAATACAGCAAGGCACGAGGGTACGAGCAGTACTTC.